A single sample is the source of the 14 T cell receptor beta chains below, sequenced in a study of blood T cell repertoires in COVID-19 (TCRdb year 2020). The library was built by means of the immunoSEQ multiplex PCR assay. Sourced from immuneACCESS, this table was stored by TCRdb with only in-frame sequences that have V and J called. A share of the clones is absent; for the studies checked, an unresolved V gene accounts for under half, and the remainder has no known explanation. The sample includes 250,000 to 300,000 clones, with around 90% observed a single time. Around 2.2% of the sample goes to the ten largest clones. The source material was peripheral blood. Receptor source: a woman in her fifties or sixties who had recovered from COVID-19.

The chain combines TRBV7-8 with TRBJ1-2; D unresolved. CDR3 length: 12 amino acids. The V gene's germline CDR1 is SGHVS and CDR2 FQNEAQ. The V and J ends lost 5 bases and 6 bases respectively, with 10 bases between them. For the CDR3, the DNA is TGTGCCAGCAGCGTCGGGGAGAATGGCTACACCTTC. It yields the protein CASSVGENGYTF. Full variable domain (outside the CDR3, taken from reference TRBV7-8 and TRBJ1-2): GAGVSQSPRYKVAKRGQDVALRCDPISGHVSLFWYQQALGQGPEFLTYFQNEAQLDKSGLPSDRFFAERPEGSVSTLKIQRTQQEDSAVYLCASSVGENGYTFGSGTRLTVV.

This chain links TRBV4-2 with TRBJ1-2; 11 bases line up with TRBD1. CDR1 and CDR2 (germline): LGHNA, YNFKEQ. The CDR3 extends over 15 amino acids. Unmatched junction bases numbered 5, after V lost 1 base and J lost 7 bases. As DNA, the CDR3 is TGTGCCAGCAGCCAAGGGGGACAGGGGGTGTCTGGCTACACCTTC. This translates into CASSQGGQGVSGYTF.

The J gene is TRBJ1-1, the V gene TRBV15, with 10 positions matching TRBD1. This CDR3 region has 16 residues. Per the germline V gene, CDR1 is LNHNV and CDR2 is YYDKDF (reference sequence). V shed 5 bases, J shed 1 base, and the junction held 7 bases outside the gene matches. The CDR3 DNA reads TGTGCCACCAGCCCAAGGGACAGGGGCCCGAACACTGAAGCTTTCTTT. Residues: CATSPRDRGPNTEAFF.

The chain carries TRBV4-3 and TRBJ2-3; 8 bases match TRBD2. Germline-derived CDR1 and CDR2 are LGHNA and YSLEER. The J segment lost 0 bases and the V segment lost 1 base, leaving 3 bases of the junction unmatched. The CDR3 runs to 16 residues. The CDR3 is CASSQGSSGSTDTQYF. CDR3 coding DNA: TGCGCCAGCAGCCAAGGGTCTAGCGGGAGCACAGATACGCAGTATTTT.

The gene calls are TRBV5-6 and TRBJ1-2; 8 bases match TRBD1. Trimming cost V 4 bases and J 2 bases; bases outside gene matches: 7. The CDR3 runs 15 residues. Germline V CDR1 and CDR2: SGHDT, YYEEEE. CDR3: CASSSGTGPNYGYTF. In DNA form, the CDR3 reads TGTGCCAGCAGCAGTGGGACAGGACCCAACTATGGCTACACCTTC.

This clone has only a few counts. V is TRBV6-2 or TRBV6-3 and J is TRBJ1-4, with D possibly matching TRBD1 (5 bases). Germline lookup yields CDR1 MNHEY and CDR2 SVGEGT. V lost 2 bases, J lost 3 bases, and 13 bases lay in between. This CDR3 has 16 residues. The CDR3 DNA reads TGTGCCAGCAGTTACGCCCCGAAGGGGCCTAATGAAAAACTGTTTTTT. Translated, it gives CASSYAPKGPNEKLFF.

The chain joins TRBV9 to TRBJ1-3; TRBD1 aligns across 7 bases. V was pared by 4 bases and J by 4 bases, with 11 bases of the junction left unmatched. This CDR3 region has 16 residues. Germline V gene lookup returns CDR1 SGDLS and CDR2 YYNGEE. Here the CDR3 DNA reads TGTGCCAGCAGCCCCCCAAGGGGGCTAATCGGAAACACCATATATTTT. Residues: CASSPPRGLIGNTIYF.

V usage is TRBV3-1 (or the pseudogene TRBV3-2) and J usage is TRBJ1-2, with D unresolved. Germline V gene sequence: CDR1 LGHDT, CDR2 YNNKEL (reference sequence). The V end was cut by 5 bases, the J end by 5 bases, with 9 bases between. This CDR3 contains 12 residues. The CDR3 DNA follows: TGTGCCAGCAGCTACACAGCTTATGGCTACACCTTC. As protein: CASSYTAYGYTF.

The chain carries TRBV9 and TRBJ2-7, with D perhaps TRBD1 (6 bases). Germline-derived CDR1 and CDR2 are SGDLS and YYNGEE. This CDR3 spans 16 amino acids. Trimming cost V 3 bases and J 1 base, with 17 bases left between them. The CDR3 nucleotides are TGTGCCAGCAGCGCAAGCCGGACAGCGAGTTCCTACGAGCAGTACTTC. It encodes CASSASRTASSYEQYF.

V and J are TRBV18 and TRBJ1-4, with D maybe TRBD1 (5 bases). This CDR3 spans 14 amino acids. CDR1 is KGHSH and CDR2 is LQKENI in the germline V gene. The V end was cut by 6 bases, the J end by 8 bases, with 16 bases between. In DNA form, the CDR3 reads TGTGCCAGCTCCCCGGGGGTCGGCGGAGAAAAACTGTTTTTT. Translation: CASSPGVGGEKLFF.

The chain is built from TRBV4-3 and TRBJ2-1, with TRBD2 as a possible D gene (6 bases). This CDR3 contains 17 residues. Germline CDR1 reads LGHNA; CDR2 reads YSLEER. Trimming took 0 bases from V and 0 from J, leaving 12 bases between them. In nucleotides, the CDR3 is TGCGCCAGCAGCCAAGATCGGAGGGGAAGCTCCTACAATGAGCAGTTCTTC. This encodes CASSQDRRGSSYNEQFF.

V gene TRBV30 combines with J gene TRBJ2-6; a possible D gene is TRBD1 (5 bases). CDR3 size: 15 residues. Germline lookup yields CDR1 GTSNPN and CDR2 SVGIG (reference sequence). The ends were cut back, 0 bases at V and 6 bases at J, with 12 bases in the middle. As DNA, the CDR3 is TGTGCCTGGAGTGTCGACAGCGCCCTGGCCAACGTCCTGACTTTC. Its protein product is CAWSVDSALANVLTF. The full variable domain, in which reference TRBV30 and TRBJ2-6 provide the parts outside the CDR3, is SQTIHQWPATLVQPVGSPLSLECTVEGTSNPNLYWYRQAAGRGLQLLFYSVGIGQISSEVPQNLSASRPQDRQFILSSKKLLLSDSGFYLCAWSVDSALANVLTFGAGSRLTVL.

This CDR3 is CASSFSGGNTEAFF. CDR3 in DNA: TGTGCCAGCAGCTTTTCCGGGGGGAACACTGAAGCTTTCTTT. The genes are TRBV11-3 and TRBJ1-1, with D tentatively TRBD1 (5 bases). The CDR3 is made up of 14 amino acids. V lost 3 bases to trimming and J lost 1 base, with 9 bases between them. Germline V lookup: CDR1 SGHNT, CDR2 YENEEA.

There are a few counts of this clone. The rearrangement joins TRBV28 to TRBJ1-5; D perhaps matches TRBD1 (5 bases). The CDR3 is 19 amino acids. The V gene's germline CDR1 is MDHEN and CDR2 SYDVKM. Trimming removed 4 bases from V and 0 bases from J, with 22 bases in between. CDR3 nucleotides: TGTGCCAGCAGTTCCCCCTACGGTTTACAGGTTTATAGCAATCAGCCCCAGCATTTT. Translating gives CASSSPYGLQVYSNQPQHF.